This T cell receptor beta chain was found in a study of T cell responses to AZD1222 COVID-19 vaccine. Profiling relied on immunoSEQ multiplex PCR, and the TCRdb table lists in-frame clones only, not all of them. The table shows 150,000 to 200,000 clones, with about 88% occurring only once. CDR1 is MGHRA and CDR2 is YSYEKL in the germline V gene. Trimming removed 1 base from V and 4 bases from J, with 16 bases in between. This CDR3 region has 16 residues. The chain has TRBV4-1 and TRBJ1-2; possibly TRBD1 for D (5 bases). The sequence derives from an adult in good health. The source material was peripheral blood, sampled on day 0 of AZD1222 vaccination. The CDR3 DNA reads TGCGCCAGCAGCCAAGTCGGGACCGAAGACTCCTATGGCTACACCTTC. Protein: CASSQVGTEDSYGYTF.